The 17 T cell receptor beta chains below all came from one sample that was sequenced in a study of Ad26.COV2.S vaccination and SARS-CoV-2 variants. Indicated treatment: roughly 20 received Ad26.COV2.S at low or high dose, single or two shots; several received placebo; per-sample allocation not given. The study sampled participants on day 63 after the first vaccine or placebo injection. Libraries were prepared by immunoSEQ multiplex PCR; TCRdb keeps only in-frame clonotypes and omits some of them. The table has 510,000 or so clones, roughly nine tenths seen once. The source material was peripheral blood, sampled in a trial of Ad26.COV2.S vaccine versus placebo. These receptors were obtained from a person between 18 and 59 years old who received the Ad26.COV2.S COVID-19 vaccine or a placebo.

This chain uses TRBV27 with TRBJ2-1; 9 bases line up with TRBD1. CDR3 length equals 14 residues. The trim removed 7 bases at V and 9 bases at J, leaving 10 bases unmatched. CDR1 is MNHEY and CDR2 is SMNVEV in the germline V gene (reference sequence). This CDR3 reads CASTRTGEMGEQFF. CDR3 DNA sequence: TGTGCCAGCACCAGGACAGGGGAAATGGGTGAGCAGTTCTTC.

The gene calls are TRBV6-2 or TRBV6-3 and TRBJ2-3; 11 positions match TRBD2. Looked up from germline, CDR1 is MNHEY and CDR2 is SVGEGT. V dropped 0 bases and J dropped 0; count of bases not matched to a gene: 5. The CDR3 has 18 amino acids. CDR3 nucleotides: TGTGCCAGCAGTTACTCGACTAGCGGGACCTTAAGCACAGATACGCAGTATTTT. Translation: CASSYSTSGTLSTDTQYF.

The chain combines TRBV24-1 with TRBJ2-1, with TRBD2 matching over 8 bases. This CDR3 contains 15 residues. Germline CDR1 KGHDR, CDR2 SFDVKD. The trim removed 4 bases at V and 7 bases at J, leaving 8 bases unmatched. The CDR3 region has the DNA TGTGCCACCAGTGACACTCCGGGAGGGCCGAATGAGCAGTTCTTC. Protein: CATSDTPGGPNEQFF.

The chain links TRBV5-1 to TRBJ1-1; 9 bases agree with TRBD1. The CDR3 length is 16 residues. Losses at the gene ends were 4 bases for V and 5 bases for J; bases not matched to a gene: 12. CDR1 is SGHRS and CDR2 is YFSETQ in the germline V gene. The CDR3 DNA reads as TGCGCCAGCAGCCCTAGGGGGACAGGGAGATTTACTGAAGCTTTCTTT. Translated, it gives CASSPRGTGRFTEAFF.

The rearrangement links TRBV2 to TRBJ1-2; D unclear. V was cut by 2 bases and J by 4 bases, with 8 bases left in between. This CDR3 has 13 residues. Looked up from germline, CDR1 is SNHLY and CDR2 is FYNNEI. The CDR3 loop reads CASSESGLYGYTF. In DNA, the CDR3 is TGTGCCAGCAGTGAATCGGGTCTCTATGGCTACACCTTC.

The CDR3 spells CASSRAGDRAEQYF. CDR3 coding DNA: TGTGCCAGCAGCCGGGCGGGGGATAGAGCCGAGCAGTACTTC. The J gene is TRBJ2-7, the V gene TRBV7-9, with 7 nucleotides matching TRBD2. This CDR3 is built from 14 residues. CDR1 SEHNR and CDR2 FQNEAQ come from the germline V gene (reference sequence). V lost 5 bases, J lost 6 bases, and 10 bases stayed unmatched.

A note on this clone: Other DNA sequences in the same sample also yield this CDR3. The gene calls are TRBV5-1 and TRBJ2-7, with 9 bases that match TRBD1. Germline CDR1 and CDR2: SGHRS and YFSETQ. After removal of 10 bases from V and 0 bases from J, the junction contained 5 bases not matched to a gene. The CDR3 is 13 amino acids. CDR3: CASGQGGSYEQYF. The DNA of the CDR3 is TGCGCCTCGGGACAGGGAGGCTCCTACGAGCAGTACTTC.

The chain uses TRBV19 and TRBJ2-4, with D perhaps TRBD1 (6 bases). CDR1 is LNHDA and CDR2 is SQIVND in the germline V gene (reference sequence). This CDR3 contains 14 residues. V gave up 5 bases and J gave up 9 bases, with 17 bases separating them. CDR3 residues: CASSFRQDGLIQYF. CDR3 sequence (DNA): TGTGCCAGTAGTTTCAGACAGGACGGTCTCATTCAGTACTTC. The complete variable domain, with remaining parts taken from reference TRBV19 and TRBJ2-4, reads DGGITQSPKYLFRKEGQNVTLSCEQNLNHDAMYWYRQDPGQGLRLIYYSQIVNDFQKGDIAEGYSVSREKKESFPLTVTSAQKNPTAFYLCASSFRQDGLIQYFGAGTRLSVL.

The chain combines TRBV9 with TRBJ2-3; D could derive from TRBD1 or TRBD2 (5 bases each). This CDR3 has 14 residues. V was cut by 0 bases and J by 4 bases, with 9 bases left in between. Germline CDR1 and CDR2: SGDLS and YYNGEE. The CDR3 loop is CASSVGGAADTQYF. The CDR3 DNA is TGTGCCAGCAGCGTAGGAGGGGCTGCAGATACGCAGTATTTT.

The table lists this clone with a count of one. The rearrangement uses TRBV5-1 and TRBJ2-3, with D perhaps TRBD2 (5 bases). Germline V gene lookup returns CDR1 SGHRS and CDR2 YFSETQ. Trimming pared 4 bases from V and 1 base from J, leaving 10 bases between. The CDR3 has 14 residues. The CDR3 DNA follows: TGCGCCAGCAGCAGGAGGACGGGCACAGATACGCAGTATTTT. Translation: CASSRRTGTDTQYF.

This rearrangement joins TRBV19 to TRBJ1-5; the match to TRBD1 covers 7 bases. The germline V gene has CDR1 LNHDA and CDR2 SQIVND (reference sequence). The trim removed 5 bases at V and 7 bases at J, leaving 14 bases unmatched. This CDR3 has 16 residues. The CDR3 DNA reads TGTGCCAGTAGTGCCCTCGGGACAGAGGGGAGCCAGCCCCAGCATTTT. Translating it yields CASSALGTEGSQPQHF. The variable domain in full, with the rest retrieved from reference TRBV19 and TRBJ1-5, is DGGITQSPKYLFRKEGQNVTLSCEQNLNHDAMYWYRQDPGQGLRLIYYSQIVNDFQKGDIAEGYSVSREKKESFPLTVTSAQKNPTAFYLCASSALGTEGSQPQHFGDGTRLSIL.

Concerning this clone itself: Other DNA sequences in this specimen translate into the identical CDR3. This sequence joins TRBV19 and TRBJ1-5; TRBD1 is a possible D gene (6 bases). Trimming left V 3 bases short and J 5 bases short, with 8 bases between. This CDR3 spans 13 amino acids. Germline-derived CDR1 and CDR2 are LNHDA and SQIVND (reference sequence). In DNA form, the CDR3 reads TGTGCCAGTAGTATTGGGGGGCATCAGCCCCAGCATTTT. Its protein product is CASSIGGHQPQHF.

The chain links TRBV6-6 to TRBJ1-1; D not resolved. The CDR3 runs 13 residues. From germline, CDR1 is MNHNY and CDR2 SVGAGI (reference sequence). V lost 5 bases and J 6 bases, leaving 13 bases between the germline ends. As DNA, the CDR3 is TGTGCCAGCAGTCCACCCTGGGAGGCTGAAGCTTTCTTT. As protein: CASSPPWEAEAFF.

The chain joins TRBV28 to TRBJ1-2; D unclear. Trimming took off 2 bases at V and 4 bases at J, with 11 bases between the two ends. This CDR3 region has 14 residues. Looked up from germline, CDR1 is MDHEN and CDR2 is SYDVKM. CDR3 nucleotides: TGTGCCAGCAGTTTACTTTATGGCAGCTATGGCTACACCTTC. As protein: CASSLLYGSYGYTF.

On this clone: The identical CDR3 is also encoded by other nucleotide sequences in the sample. CDR3 DNA sequence: TGTGCCAGCAGTTTATCAGGGTCGGGGGGCTCCTACGAGCAGTACTTC. Its protein is CASSLSGSGGSYEQYF. This sequence joins TRBV28 and TRBJ2-7, with 7 bases that match TRBD2. V trimming: 1 base; J trimming: 0 bases; junction bases outside the gene matches: 6. This CDR3 contains 16 residues. Per the germline V gene, CDR1 is MDHEN and CDR2 is SYDVKM.

CDR3 DNA: TGTGCCAGCAGCTCCAGGGGGTACACTGAAGCTTTCTTT. It encodes CASSSRGYTEAFF. The chain carries TRBV11-3 and TRBJ1-1; TRBD1 agrees at 7 bases. Trimming removed 4 bases from V and 3 bases from J; junction bases left unmatched: 2. There are 13 residues in the CDR3. Germline V gives CDR1 SGHNT, CDR2 YENEEA.

This clone was seen only once. The V call is TRBV28, the J call TRBJ2-3, with TRBD2 identical over 12 bases. This CDR3 region has 16 residues. The J segment lost 5 bases and the V segment lost 6 bases, leaving 9 bases of the junction unmatched. Germline assignment: CDR1 MDHEN and CDR2 SYDVKM. The CDR3 coding sequence is TGTGCCAGCAGCAGACTAGCGGGAGATTATGTAGATACGCAGTATTTT. Translated: CASSRLAGDYVDTQYF.